The 27 T cell receptor beta chains listed next were all sequenced from one sample in a study of blood T cell repertoires in COVID-19. The method was immunoSEQ multiplex PCR; TCRdb's version includes in-frame clones alone and lacks a portion of them. Found here are some 200,000 clones, approximately 80% of them singletons; the top ten hold about 9.8%. What was sequenced was PBMCs or T cells enriched from blood (not recorded which). These TCRs come from a woman in her 50s with acute COVID-19.

CDR3 sequence reads: CASSRRQGATDTQYF. The DNA of the CDR3 is TGTGCCAGCAGCCGGCGACAGGGGGCCACAGATACGCAGTATTTT. The genes are TRBV7-2 and TRBJ2-3; 10 nucleotides line up with TRBD1. Germline V CDR1 and CDR2: SGHTA, FQGNSA. V shed 5 bases, J shed 2 bases, and the junction held 4 bases outside the gene matches. The CDR3 is 15 residues long.

The rearrangement joins TRBV18 to TRBJ2-1; no clear D gene. The V gene's germline CDR1 is KGHSH and CDR2 LQKENI. The CDR3 sequence is 15 residues long. The V and J ends lost 2 bases and 7 bases respectively, with 15 bases between them. The CDR3 DNA is TGTGCCAGCTCACCAGGAATACTCCTCGGGAATGAGCAGTTCTTC. Amino acids: CASSPGILLGNEQFF.

In its sample, this clone was seen once. V gene TRBV15 combines with J gene TRBJ1-6; a weak D match, TRBD1 (5 bases). Germline CDR1 LNHNV, CDR2 YYDKDF (reference sequence). The CDR3 totals 16 residues. V lost 1 base and J lost 3, with 10 bases in between. The CDR3 loop is CATSRAEGVYNSPLHF. CDR3 nucleotides: TGTGCCACCAGCAGAGCTGAAGGGGTCTATAATTCACCCCTCCACTTT.

This clone was recorded once. The chain uses TRBV10-3 and TRBJ1-2; 9 nucleotides agree with TRBD1. The J segment lost 5 bases and the V segment lost 7 bases, leaving 5 bases of the junction unmatched. Germline CDR1 and CDR2: ENHRY and SYGVKD. The CDR3 is 13 amino acids. The CDR3 nucleotides read TGTGCCATCACGGGGGACAGGGCGTATGGCTACACCTTC. This sequence encodes CAITGDRAYGYTF.

The CDR3 reads CASKNQYSNQPQHF. In DNA form, the CDR3 reads TGTGCCAGCAAGAATCAGTATAGCAATCAGCCCCAGCATTTT. The gene calls are TRBV28 and TRBJ1-5; D is uncertain. V was pared by 7 bases and J by 0 bases, with 10 bases between. CDR3 length equals 14 residues. Germline V CDR1 and CDR2: MDHEN, SYDVKM.

Remarks on this clone: The same CDR3 is also encoded by other DNA sequences in this sample. The chain carries TRBV11-2 and TRBJ1-1; possibly TRBD1 for D (6 bases). The CDR3 is 14 amino acids. Trimming took off 3 bases at V and 1 base at J, with 9 bases between the two ends. CDR1 is SGHAT, CDR2 FQNNGV, per germline. CDR3: CASSFQTGNTEAFF. CDR3 DNA: TGTGCCAGCAGCTTTCAGACAGGGAACACTGAAGCTTTCTTT.

The genes are TRBV7-7 and TRBJ2-7; D gene unclear. This CDR3 spans 15 amino acids. The germline V and J ends were trimmed by 5 bases and 0 bases, with 14 bases remaining between them. Looked up from germline, CDR1 is SSHAT and CDR2 is FNYEAQ (reference sequence). CDR3 sequence: CASSDLPRISYEQYF. The CDR3 bases are TGTGCCAGCAGCGACTTACCGCGGATCTCCTACGAGCAGTACTTC. The whole variable domain, filled in from reference TRBV7-7 and TRBJ2-7, reads GAGVSQSPRYKVTKRGQDVTLRCDPISSHATLYWYQQALGQGPEFLTYFNYEAQPDKSGLPSDRFSAERPEGSISTLTIQRTEQRDSAMYRCASSDLPRISYEQYFGPGTRLTVT.

The CDR3 reads CASSQGTNYGYTF. CDR3 nucleotides: TGTGCCAGCTCACAGGGGACTAACTATGGCTACACCTTC. V and J are TRBV18 and TRBJ1-2; D is possibly TRBD1 (5 bases). The CDR3 runs to 13 residues. V was shortened by 4 bases and J by 0 bases, with 6 bases between the two germline ends. The germline V gene encodes CDR1 KGHSH and CDR2 LQKENI.

V usage is TRBV2 and J usage is TRBJ2-7, with 8 bases fitting TRBD1. Germline V gene lookup returns CDR1 SNHLY and CDR2 FYNNEI. Trimming cost V 4 bases and J 0 bases; bases outside gene matches: 8. The CDR3 spans 16 residues. Written as DNA, the CDR3 is TGTGCCAGCAGTGTATCAGGGGGCTCGAGCTCCTACGAGCAGTACTTC. Its translation is CASSVSGGSSSYEQYF.

V gene TRBV25-1 combines with J gene TRBJ1-2, with 7 positions matching TRBD1. The junction had 10 bases not matched to a gene; V was cut back by 4 bases and J by 2 bases. Germline CDR1 MGHDK, CDR2 SYGVNS. CDR3 length: 16 residues. CDR3 sequence: CASSAPTGSSNYGYTF. CDR3 nucleotide sequence: TGTGCCAGCAGTGCCCCGACAGGGTCCTCCAACTATGGCTACACCTTC.

The J gene is TRBJ2-1, the V gene TRBV2; D may be TRBD2 (5 bases). Trimming removed 3 bases from V and 1 base from J, with 10 bases in between. The germline V gene has CDR1 SNHLY and CDR2 FYNNEI. This CDR3 region has 15 residues. CDR3 residues: CASSDQEASYNEQFF. Written as DNA, the CDR3 is TGTGCCAGCAGTGACCAGGAGGCGTCCTACAATGAGCAGTTCTTC.

J is TRBJ1-1 and V is TRBV28; TRBD1 agrees at 7 bases. V gave up 5 bases and J gave up 4 bases; unmatched junction bases: 7. The CDR3 is 14 amino acids. Germline CDR1 MDHEN, CDR2 SYDVKM. The CDR3 here is CASSRGGRGTEAFF. The CDR3 nucleotides are TGTGCCAGCAGTCGAGGGGGCAGGGGCACTGAAGCTTTCTTT.

In this sample, this clone turned up once. The V and J genes are TRBV3-1 (or the pseudogene TRBV3-2) and TRBJ2-5, with D hard to call. CDR1 and CDR2 (germline): LGHDT, YNNKEL (reference sequence). This CDR3 comprises 14 residues. V shed 3 bases and J shed 5 bases, with 13 bases lying between them. As DNA, the CDR3 is TGTGCCAGCAGCCATAGTCCGGAGAAGGAGACCCAGTACTTC. It codes for CASSHSPEKETQYF.

CDR3 nucleotide sequence: TGTGCCAGCAGTGCAGGGGGGTATAATGAAAAACTGTTTTTT. As protein: CASSAGGYNEKLFF. J is TRBJ1-4 and V is TRBV2; 7 bases are a match to TRBD1. V trimming: 4 bases; J trimming: 4 bases; junction bases outside the gene matches: 3. The germline V gene encodes CDR1 SNHLY and CDR2 FYNNEI. The CDR3 length is 14 residues.

The chain has TRBV6-5 and TRBJ1-5, with 10 bases identical to TRBD1. There are 15 residues in the CDR3. J was trimmed by 6 bases and V by 8 bases; bases with no gene match: 10. Germline V gene sequence: CDR1 MNHEY, CDR2 SVGAGI. This chain's CDR3 is CASVQPGQGTQPQHF. CDR3 nucleotides: TGTGCCAGCGTTCAACCGGGACAGGGGACTCAGCCCCAGCATTTT.

The V and J genes are TRBV24-1 and TRBJ2-1, with 7 bases that match TRBD2. The CDR3 is 19 amino acids. V was pared by 4 bases and J by 1 base, with 15 bases of the junction left unmatched. Germline-derived CDR1 and CDR2 are KGHDR and SFDVKD. The CDR3: CATSDYSGRAGWSYNEQFF. CDR3 nucleotides: TGTGCCACCAGTGACTACTCAGGGAGAGCGGGATGGTCCTACAATGAGCAGTTCTTC.

The V and J genes are TRBV11-2 and TRBJ2-3, with 13 nucleotides matching TRBD2. J lost 10 bases, V lost 5 bases, and 15 bases had no gene match. CDR3 length: 17 amino acids. Germline CDR1 is SGHAT and CDR2 is FQNNGV. In DNA form, the CDR3 reads TGTGCCAGCAGCCCCATCCAGGGGACTAGCGGGGCTAGGGCGCAGTATTTT. Translating it yields CASSPIQGTSGARAQYF.

The chain has TRBV7-2 and TRBJ2-5; a weak D match, TRBD2 (7 bases). This CDR3 is built from 13 residues. V was clipped by 5 bases and J by 10 bases, with 17 bases between them. Germline CDR1 SGHTA, CDR2 FQGNSA. CDR3 DNA: TGTGCCAGCAGCCCCGGGGGAGGGGGTAACCAGTACTTC. Protein product: CASSPGGGGNQYF.

The rearrangement links TRBV7-2 to TRBJ1-4, with D perhaps matching TRBD1 (5 bases). The V end lost 5 bases, the J end lost 0 bases, and 16 bases lay between the germline ends. This CDR3 contains 17 residues. CDR1 is SGHTA, CDR2 FQGNSA, per germline. The CDR3 DNA sequence: TGTGCCAGCAGCCCATGGGGGGGGGATGCAACTAATGAAAAACTGTTTTTT. Protein sequence: CASSPWGGDATNEKLFF.

The gene calls are TRBV9 and TRBJ2-5; 11 bases align to TRBD2. Germline lookup yields CDR1 SGDLS and CDR2 YYNGEE. J lost 5 bases, V lost 0 bases, and 3 bases had no gene match. This CDR3 region has 15 residues. The CDR3 loop reads CASSVGVAGGETQYF. The CDR3, as DNA: TGTGCCAGCAGCGTAGGAGTAGCGGGGGGGGAGACCCAGTACTTC.

This chain joins TRBV28 and TRBJ2-5; 9 bases match TRBD1. The germline gives CDR1 MDHEN, CDR2 SYDVKM. After removal of 5 bases from V and 4 bases from J, the junction contained 5 bases not matched to a gene. The CDR3 runs 14 residues. CDR3 sequence (DNA): TGTGCCAGCAGTCAACCGGGACAGGGAGAGACCCAGTACTTC. It is translated as CASSQPGQGETQYF.

The CDR3 bases are TGTGCCAGCAGGAAAGCGGGGGGGCGTCGCGAGCAGTACTTC. This codes for CASRKAGGRREQYF. The chain recombines TRBV13 with TRBJ2-7; 10 bases map to TRBD2. The CDR3 sequence is 14 residues long. CDR1 PRHDT and CDR2 FYEKMQ come from the germline V gene (reference sequence). V lost 6 bases and J lost 6; bases outside the gene matches: 8.

The genes are TRBV19 and TRBJ1-5; 8 bases agree with TRBD1. Germline CDR1 reads LNHDA; CDR2 reads SQIVND (reference sequence). Losses at the gene ends were 3 bases for V and 2 bases for J; bases not matched to a gene: 9. The CDR3 loop spans 17 amino acids. The CDR3 reads CASSISRQGIRNQPQHF. The CDR3 DNA is TGTGCCAGTAGTATCTCACGACAGGGGATACGCAATCAGCCCCAGCATTTT.

The CDR3 DNA is TGTGCCAGCAGTATCCCCGGGACAGGGTTCGGTGGCTACACCTTC. Amino acid sequence: CASSIPGTGFGGYTF. V usage is TRBV27 and J usage is TRBJ1-2; 9 nucleotides match TRBD1. The CDR3 loop spans 15 amino acids. After removal of 5 bases from V and 7 bases from J, the junction contained 11 bases not matched to a gene. Germline values: CDR1 MNHEY, CDR2 SMNVEV (reference sequence).

J is TRBJ1-5 and V is TRBV3-1 (or the pseudogene TRBV3-2), with TRBD1 matching 7 bases. The CDR3 covers 17 residues. J was trimmed by 6 bases and V by 1 base; bases with no gene match: 12. Germline V gene sequence: CDR1 LGHDT, CDR2 YNNKEL (reference sequence). The DNA for the CDR3 is TGTGCCAGCAGCCAAGGACAGGGTCTTGGGTTGGGTCAGCCCCAGCATTTT. It yields the protein CASSQGQGLGLGQPQHF.

A single count supports this clone. V is TRBV28 and J is TRBJ1-1; D is undetermined. V lost 2 bases and J lost 3, with 10 bases in between. Per germline, CDR1 MDHEN and CDR2 SYDVKM. This CDR3 spans 14 amino acids. CDR3 residues: CASSLGRQYTEAFF. Written as DNA, the CDR3 is TGTGCCAGCAGTTTAGGGAGGCAGTACACTGAAGCTTTCTTT.

V gene TRBV18 combines with J gene TRBJ1-1, with TRBD1 matching over 7 bases. With 6 bases clipped from V and 6 bases from J, the junction kept 7 bases outside the gene matches. The germline V gene has CDR1 KGHSH and CDR2 LQKENI. CDR3 length equals 13 residues. CDR3 sequence reads: CASSISQGAEAFF. DNA of the CDR3: TGTGCCAGCTCTATTTCTCAGGGGGCTGAAGCTTTCTTT. Together with reference TRBV18 and TRBJ1-1, the CDR3 gives the full variable domain: NAGVMQNPRHLVRRRGQEARLRCSPMKGHSHVYWYRQLPEEGLKFMVYLQKENIIDESGMPKERFSAEFPKEGPSILRIQQVVRGDSAAYFCASSISQGAEAFFGQGTRLTVV.